This T cell receptor beta chain was captured by sequencing in a study of human T cells and chemical hapten exposure. General study points: Expanded TCR counts at PT1 went up together with patch test score, a positive correlation. Sensitizing with DPC caused no change in TCRs above 1 in 1000 frequency. Versus controls, significantly more large CDR3 similarity clusters arose from expanded TCRs.

The CDR3 has 16 amino acids. V shed 2 bases and J shed 0 bases, with 8 bases lying between them. The germline V gene encodes CDR1 ENHRY and CDR2 SYGVKD. Via MiXCR, TCRdb re-called the RACE reads, giving one row per CDR3 protein. This sample yields more than 100,000 distinct CDR3 sequences, of which over 9% are seen a single time; approximately 2.5% belongs to the top ten. The time point was: patch test 3, about 24 weeks after DPC sensitization. The treatment was: therapeutic diphenylcyclopropenone sensitization with weekly scalp DPC. Samples of blood were obtained prior to the application of each patch test. This clonotype was detected only a few times. The antigen remains unidentified.

Material: whole blood, obtained in connection with sensitization to the hapten diphenylcyclopropenone (DPC). This sequence was found in a woman aged 50 to 60 with alopecia areata. Some clones in this sample may be carry-over from other donors' samples. This chain uses TRBV10-3 with TRBJ2-6; D might be TRBD1 (5 bases). The CDR3 sequence: CAISEAGRSGANVLTF. DNA for the CDR3: TGTGCCATCAGTGAGGCAGGGCGCTCTGGGGCCAACGTCCTGACTTTC.